The 11 T cell receptor beta chains in this list originate from one sample, sequenced in a study of blood T cell repertoires in COVID-19. The assay was immunoSEQ multiplex PCR, and TCRdb's table has in-frame clones only and misses some. The repertoire holds hundreds of thousands of clones, 90% seen once, with roughly 0.95% in the top ten. Sequenced sample: PBMCs or T cells enriched from blood (not recorded which). All receptors come from a man aged 45-65 years who had been exposed to COVID-19.

The chain couples TRBV5-1 to TRBJ2-3, with 11 bases fitting TRBD2. Germline CDR1 reads SGHRS; CDR2 reads YFSETQ. V was pared by 4 bases and J by 4 bases, with 5 bases of the junction left unmatched. This CDR3 comprises 15 residues. The CDR3 region has the DNA TGCGCCAGCAGCCTTAGCGGGGGGGCCTCAGATACGCAGTATTTT. As protein: CASSLSGGASDTQYF.

This sequence joins TRBV3-1 (or the pseudogene TRBV3-2) and TRBJ1-6; TRBD1 agrees at 9 bases. The CDR3 loop spans 14 amino acids. In germline, CDR1 is LGHDT, CDR2 YNNKEL (reference sequence). The V gene end was trimmed by 6 bases and the J gene end by 10 bases; junction bases not matched to a gene: 7. The CDR3 is CASSGTGYRSPLHF. CDR3 nucleotide sequence: TGTGCCAGCAGTGGGACAGGGTACCGATCACCCCTCCACTTT.

The rearrangement uses TRBV2 and TRBJ1-2, with TRBD1 matching 8 bases. With V trimmed by 8 bases and J by 6 bases, 14 bases remained unmatched. The CDR3 is made up of 15 amino acids. Looked up from germline, CDR1 is SNHLY and CDR2 is FYNNEI. The CDR3 region is CASLPGQGFVHGYTF. The DNA for the CDR3 is TGTGCCAGCCTACCCGGACAGGGTTTTGTTCATGGCTACACCTTC.

In DNA form, the CDR3 reads TGTGCCACCAGCAGAGATTTTCCGACTAGCGGGGAATACACCGGGGAGCTGTTTTTT. Translated: CATSRDFPTSGEYTGELFF. The chain is built from TRBV15 and TRBJ2-2; TRBD2 matches at 11 bases. This CDR3 is 19 amino acids long. CDR1 and CDR2 (germline): LNHNV, YYDKDF (reference sequence). J gave up 3 bases and V 0 bases, and 9 bases lay outside the gene matches. Together with reference TRBV15 and TRBJ2-2, the CDR3 gives the full variable domain: DAMVIQNPRYQVTQFGKPVTLSCSQTLNHNVMYWYQQKSSQAPKLLFHYYDKDFNNEADTPDNFQSRRPNTSFCFLDIRSPGLGDTAMYLCATSRDFPTSGEYTGELFFGEGSRLTVL.

The gene calls are TRBV6-2 or TRBV6-3 and TRBJ1-5; TRBD1 is a possible D gene (5 bases). The CDR3 is made up of 19 amino acids. V was pared by 0 bases and J by 0 bases, with 18 bases between. From germline, CDR1 is MNHEY and CDR2 SVGEGT. The CDR3 here is CASSYSLHYGGDSNQPQHF. The CDR3 region has the DNA TGTGCCAGCAGTTACTCTCTCCATTACGGGGGGGATAGCAATCAGCCCCAGCATTTT.

This chain joins TRBV2 and TRBJ2-3, with 9 bases identical to TRBD1. Per the germline V gene, CDR1 is SNHLY and CDR2 is FYNNEI. The CDR3 sequence is 16 residues long. The V and J ends lost 8 bases and 0 bases, in that order; junction bases with no gene match: 9. CDR3 amino acids: CASSSRTGASTDTQYF. The CDR3 nucleotides are TGTGCCAGCTCATCGAGGACAGGGGCGAGCACAGATACGCAGTATTTT.

The CDR3 coding sequence is TGTGCCAGCAGCTGGACCGGGACAGGGAGGAATCAGCCCCAGCATTTT. It specifies CASSWTGTGRNQPQHF. V gene TRBV5-6 combines with J gene TRBJ1-5; 9 bases align to TRBD1. CDR3 length equals 16 residues. Germline V gene data show CDR1 as SGHDT and CDR2 as YYEEEE. Trimming cost V 3 bases and J 4 bases; bases outside gene matches: 8.

This sequence joins TRBV19 and TRBJ1-2; 7 bases map to TRBD1. The CDR3 contains 15 residues. CDR1 is LNHDA, CDR2 SQIVND, per germline (reference sequence). V dropped 0 bases and J dropped 3; count of bases not matched to a gene: 4. CDR3 protein: CASSIEQGMYYGYTF. The CDR3 DNA reads TGTGCCAGTAGTATAGAACAGGGGATGTACTATGGCTACACCTTC. The full variable domain, completed using reference TRBV19 and TRBJ1-2, is DGGITQSPKYLFRKEGQNVTLSCEQNLNHDAMYWYRQDPGQGLRLIYYSQIVNDFQKGDIAEGYSVSREKKESFPLTVTSAQKNPTAFYLCASSIEQGMYYGYTFGSGTRLTVV.

The rearrangement links TRBV5-1 to TRBJ1-4; D gene ambiguous. The CDR3 length is 14 residues. Germline V gives CDR1 SGHRS, CDR2 YFSETQ. V was cut by 4 bases and J by 5 bases, with 12 bases left in between. The CDR3 nucleotides read TGCGCCAGCAGCCTGGGAGTGCGAAATGAAAAACTGTTTTTT. Its translation is CASSLGVRNEKLFF. The entire variable domain, with the rest obtained from reference TRBV5-1 and TRBJ1-4, is as follows: KAGVTQTPRYLIKTRGQQVTLSCSPISGHRSVSWYQQTPGQGLQFLFEYFSETQRNKGNFPGRFSGRQFSNSRSEMNVSTLELGDSALYLCASSLGVRNEKLFFGSGTQLSVL.

The rearrangement links TRBV15 to TRBJ1-5; the D gene is possibly TRBD1 (5 bases). The CDR3 covers 16 residues. The germline gives CDR1 LNHNV, CDR2 YYDKDF (reference sequence). V lost 0 bases and J 4 bases, leaving 13 bases between the germline ends. The DNA for the CDR3 is TGTGCCACCAGCAGAGAGCTGGGGCAGCTTAATCAGCCCCAGCATTTT. It specifies CATSRELGQLNQPQHF.

The CDR3 protein is CASSFNRAYGYTF. The CDR3 coding sequence is TGTGCCAGCAGTTTCAACAGGGCCTATGGCTACACCTTC. The J gene is TRBJ1-2, the V gene TRBV12-3 or TRBV12-4; tentative D call: TRBD1 (6 bases). Trimming took 3 bases from V and 4 from J, leaving 9 bases between them. There are 13 residues in the CDR3.